This T cell receptor (beta chain) was captured in a study of cytomegalovirus exposure and HLA in healthy donors. The germline V and J ends were trimmed by 4 bases and 5 bases, with 11 bases remaining between them. CDR1 is ENHRY and CDR2 is SYGVKD in the germline V gene. CDR3 size: 14 residues. The primer mix had 60 Vbeta and 13 Jbeta primers. This table comes from immunoSEQ multiplex PCR, and its TCRdb copy is limited to in-frame clones, with some not included. The sample consists of some 150,000 clones, 80% of them appearing once. J is TRBJ1-4 and V is TRBV10-3, with D possibly TRBD1 on 5 matching bases. The sequence came from a woman in her forties or fifties in good health and CMV-seronegative. Sequenced: PBMCs. CDR3 residues: CAISVQGGNEKLFF. In DNA, the CDR3 is TGTGCCATCAGTGTTCAGGGAGGGAATGAAAAACTGTTTTTT.